The 17 T cell receptor beta chains below were found in one sample sequenced in a study of long-term antiretroviral therapy in people with HIV (dated by TCRdb to between 2020 and 2023). The immunoSEQ hsTCRB v3.0 assay was used at survey level resolution to sequence the TRB variable region. The source is immuneACCESS, and TCRdb retained only in-frame sequences with V and J called. Part of the clones is not carried over; for the studies checked, unresolved V genes explain less than half of this, and the remainder is unexplained. The sample yields about 14,000 clones; approximately 91% were counted once. The ten top clones hold 11% of the sample. Sequenced here: unsorted PBMCs, sampled 6.2 years after starting antiretroviral therapy. These receptors came from a man aged 35 to 55 with HIV.

J is TRBJ1-1 and V is TRBV7-8; tentative D call: TRBD1 (6 bases). The V end was cut by 5 bases, the J end by 4 bases, with 17 bases between. Germline loops: CDR1 SGHVS, CDR2 FQNEAQ. The CDR3 runs 15 residues. The DNA of the CDR3 is TGTGCCAGCAGCCCCACTCAGGCAGGGGTCACTGAAGCTTTCTTT. Amino acid sequence: CASSPTQAGVTEAFF.

The CDR3 nucleotides are TGTGCCAGCAGCCCCCGAACGGACTCTGCCGGTGAGCAGTTCTTC. It yields the protein CASSPRTDSAGEQFF. The J gene is TRBJ2-1, the V gene TRBV9; D is perhaps TRBD2 (5 bases). Germline CDR1 and CDR2: SGDLS and YYNGEE. The CDR3 runs to 15 residues. Trimming cost V 4 bases and J 9 bases, with 20 bases left between them.

This clone came up a few times. This chain links TRBV28 with TRBJ1-4; D gene ambiguous. The CDR3 consists of 13 residues. Trimming took off 5 bases at V and 8 bases at J, with 12 bases between the two ends. Germline V gene sequence: CDR1 MDHEN, CDR2 SYDVKM. The CDR3 loop reads CASSTQVGEKLFF. The CDR3 nucleotides read TGTGCCAGCAGTACTCAAGTGGGGGAAAAACTGTTTTTT.

V usage is TRBV19 and J usage is TRBJ2-7; 8 bases fit TRBD1. The germline CDR1 and CDR2 sequences are LNHDA and SQIVND (reference sequence). CDR3 size: 15 residues. V was pared by 2 bases and J by 2 bases, with 5 bases of the junction left unmatched. The CDR3 DNA reads as TGTGCCAGTAGTATAAACTCGGGACAGGCCTACGAGCAGTACTTC. Translated, it gives CASSINSGQAYEQYF.

In its sample, this clone ranks as medium-sized. This chain connects TRBV5-1 to TRBJ1-4; 9 bases match TRBD1. J lost 5 bases, V lost 3 bases, and 5 bases had no gene match. This CDR3 region has 15 residues. From germline, CDR1 is SGHRS and CDR2 YFSETQ. This chain's CDR3 is CASSSWTGENEKLFF. The CDR3 nucleotides are TGCGCCAGCAGCTCCTGGACAGGGGAGAATGAAAAACTGTTTTTT.

CDR3 DNA: TGTGCCAGCAGCAGCGCAAGGGGGAGTCATGAGCAGTTCTTC. Translated, it gives CASSSARGSHEQFF. The J gene is TRBJ2-1, the V gene TRBV27; maybe TRBD1 (6 bases). The CDR3 has 14 residues. Germline-derived CDR1 and CDR2 are MNHEY and SMNVEV (reference sequence). The germline V and J ends were trimmed by 6 bases and 8 bases, with 17 bases remaining between them.

This clone was observed a single time. The rearrangement links TRBV9 to TRBJ2-3; 9 bases align to TRBD1. Per germline, CDR1 SGDLS and CDR2 YYNGEE. CDR3 length: 15 amino acids. V lost 0 bases, J lost 6 bases, and 5 bases stayed unmatched. In DNA, the CDR3 is TGTGCCAGCAGCGTAGACGGGACAGGGCGGGATACGCAGTATTTT. As protein: CASSVDGTGRDTQYF.

This sequence joins TRBV30 and TRBJ2-1; maybe TRBD1 (5 bases). This CDR3 has 11 amino acids. CDR1 and CDR2 from the germline V gene are GTSNPN and SVGIG (reference sequence). Trimming took 1 base from V and 14 from J, leaving 12 bases between them. Here the CDR3 reads CAWSEVNRKFF. CDR3 coding DNA: TGTGCCTGGAGTGAGGTGAACAGGAAGTTCTTC. Full variable domain (outside the CDR3, taken from reference TRBV30 and TRBJ2-1): SQTIHQWPATLVQPVGSPLSLECTVEGTSNPNLYWYRQAAGRGLQLLFYSVGIGQISSEVPQNLSASRPQDRQFILSSKKLLLSDSGFYLCAWSEVNRKFFGPGTRLTVL.

The chain links TRBV11-1 to TRBJ2-1; 9 bases line up with TRBD2. Germline V gene data show CDR1 as SGHAT and CDR2 as FQDESV (reference sequence). The CDR3 sequence is 19 residues long. Trimming at V came to 1 base and at J to 1 base, leaving 11 bases not matched to a gene. In DNA form, the CDR3 reads TGTGCCAGCAGCTTAGGATTAAGGCTAGCGGGAACGTCCTACAATGAGCAGTTCTTC. It encodes CASSLGLRLAGTSYNEQFF. Based on the CDR3 plus reference TRBV11-1 and TRBJ2-1, the full variable domain is EAEVAQSPRYKITEKSQAVAFWCDPISGHATLYWYRQILGQGPELLVQFQDESVVDDSQLPKDRFSAERLKGVDSTLKIQPAELGDSAMYLCASSLGLRLAGTSYNEQFFGPGTRLTVL.

This clone was counted between two and nine times. This sequence joins TRBV7-2 and TRBJ2-7; 7 bases line up with TRBD1. After removal of 1 base from V and 2 bases from J, the junction contained 2 bases not matched to a gene. Per germline, CDR1 SGHTA and CDR2 FQGNSA. This CDR3 comprises 14 residues. In DNA form, the CDR3 reads TGTGCCAGCAGCTTAGGGACAGGAACCTACGAGCAGTACTTC. This encodes CASSLGTGTYEQYF.

J is TRBJ2-7 and V is TRBV7-9; D not resolved. The ends were cut back, 2 bases at V and 3 bases at J, with 8 bases in the middle. Germline loops: CDR1 SEHNR, CDR2 FQNEAQ (reference sequence). CDR3 length equals 13 residues. DNA of the CDR3: TGTGCCAGCAGCTTAATTTCCGGCTACGAGCAGTACTTC. This sequence encodes CASSLISGYEQYF.

V and J are TRBV5-4 and TRBJ2-2; 9 nucleotides align to TRBD2. The CDR3 consists of 15 residues. The junction had 5 bases not matched to a gene; V was cut back by 1 base and J by 7 bases. Germline lookup yields CDR1 SGHNT and CDR2 YYREEE (reference sequence). CDR3 in DNA: TGTGCCAGCAGCTTGCAGCGGGAGGTTGGCGGGGAGCTGTTTTTT. This translates into CASSLQREVGGELFF.

The chain links TRBV7-3 to TRBJ2-1; the D gene is possibly TRBD2 (5 bases). V was pared by 3 bases and J by 2 bases, with 5 bases between. The CDR3 consists of 13 residues. Looked up from germline, CDR1 is SGHTA and CDR2 is FQGTGA. The CDR3 loop reads CASSLTTYNEQFF. DNA of the CDR3: TGTGCCAGCAGCTTGACTACCTACAATGAGCAGTTCTTC.

This clone occurred once. The genes are TRBV28 and TRBJ2-7; 9 bases match TRBD2. V lost 6 bases to trimming and J lost 5 bases; unmatched junction nucleotides: 5. This CDR3 spans 13 amino acids. The germline V gene has CDR1 MDHEN and CDR2 SYDVKM. For the CDR3, the DNA is TGTGCCAGCAGATCCGGGACTAGCCACGAGCAGTACTTC. Its protein product is CASRSGTSHEQYF.

The V gene is TRBV9, the J gene TRBJ2-7, with 8 bases that match TRBD2. V dropped 0 bases and J dropped 5; count of bases not matched to a gene: 7. Germline assignment: CDR1 SGDLS and CDR2 YYNGEE. This CDR3 is built from 15 residues. CDR3 region: CASSVATSGSDEQYF. Written as DNA, the CDR3 is TGTGCCAGCAGCGTAGCTACGAGCGGGAGCGACGAGCAGTACTTC.

This chain uses TRBV5-1 with TRBJ2-5; D gene unclear. Germline V CDR1 and CDR2: SGHRS, YFSETQ. The CDR3 spans 14 residues. Trimming removed 4 bases at V and 2 bases at J, with 12 bases between. The CDR3 DNA reads as TGCGCCAGCAGCCTGGTCTTGGGGCAAGAGACCCAGTACTTC. It is translated as CASSLVLGQETQYF.

By sample fraction, this clone is medium-sized. V gene TRBV7-8 combines with J gene TRBJ2-2; D is uncertain. The CDR3 has 15 residues. V was clipped by 5 bases and J by 3 bases, with 13 bases between them. Germline V CDR1 and CDR2: SGHVS, FQNEAQ. The CDR3 loop reads CASSPLGGDTGELFF. CDR3 nucleotides: TGTGCCAGCAGCCCCTTAGGTGGTGACACCGGGGAGCTGTTTTTT.